The entry below describes one T cell receptor (beta chain). This sample is drawn from a study of OX40 agonist ivuxolimab in advanced cancers. Using immunoSEQ multiplex PCR, the repertoire was profiled, and TCRdb retains in-frame clones only, with some absent. The table lists about 77,000 clones, roughly 94% of them singletons, with about a fifth in the top ten. Germline lookup yields CDR1 PRHDT and CDR2 FYEKMQ (reference sequence). The CDR3 totals 12 residues. The J segment lost 6 bases and the V segment lost 8 bases, leaving 0 bases of the junction unmatched. The material was CD4+ or CD8+ T cells sorted from blood, obtained in a trial of the OX40 agonist ivuxolimab. The chain uses TRBV13 and TRBJ2-4, with 11 bases identical to TRBD2. The TCR originated in an adult with an advanced solid tumor such as melanoma, head and neck, liver or kidney cancer. The CDR3 spells CASLAGGNIQYF. Here the CDR3 DNA reads TGTGCCAGCCTAGCGGGGGGAAACATTCAGTACTTC.